The subject of this entry is one T cell receptor (beta chain). This clone occurred once. The target of this receptor is not known. Base qualities were left out, and no much larger clone turns up one base away. The cohort comprised 550 to 700 healthy bone marrow donors. At the time of sampling, every cohort member was nominally healthy, though immune exposures that went unrecorded were likely present. The donor was CMV seronegative and was included in the group of about 350 seronegative cohort members. Every donor gave a peripheral blood sample, and the peripheral blood mononuclear cells from that sample were used for TCR beta sequencing. Genomic DNA was extracted from the blood cell samples with the Qiagen DNeasy Blood Extraction Kit. V is reduced by 4 bases and J by 2 bases, leaving a spacing of 12 bases between them. From the cysteine through the phenylalanine, the CDR3 covers 15 amino acids. Only the CDR3 region is kept as DNA, spanning 45 bases read in frame from base 1. The germline V gene encodes CDR1 LNHDA and CDR2 SQIVND (reference sequence).

Receptor libraries were prepared by the immunoSEQ multiplex PCR assay. A mixture of 60 forward primers for TCR Vbeta segments and 13 reverse primers for TCR Jbeta segments was used in the multiplex PCR. The CDR3 region of rearranged TCR beta genes was amplified from genomic DNA with a multiplex PCR assay. On the Illumina HiSeq System, the amplified TCR beta libraries were sequenced as 87-base-pair reads. The published analysis was carried out like this. A later analysis tallied around 80 million unique TCR beta chains across the 550 to 850 repertoires, and some 10 million of those chains were shared by two or more donors. To remove PCR and sequencing errors, raw reads were error-corrected and collapsed into unique sequences using a nearest-neighbor algorithm that merged closely related sequences. Alignment of CDR3 sequences to IMGT reference sequences was used to assign V, D and J gene segments. Each retained sequence needed at least a six-nucleotide match to both a V gene segment and a J gene segment. Rearrangements were called productive when the CDR3 lacked stop codons and stayed in frame with V and J; all others were non-productive. Following IMGT convention, CDR3 was defined as the stretch from the second conserved V-encoded cysteine up to the conserved J-encoded phenylalanine. In an earlier analysis of 500 to 650 of the donors, sequences lacking an unambiguous match to a single V gene segment were excluded. In an earlier analysis of approximately 560 of the donors, a V segment was called functional when productive rearrangements were above 56.7%, and segregating when the standard deviation between donors exceeded 5%. A statistical classification framework was built for diagnosing cytomegalovirus status from the catalog of TCR beta chain sequences. A later analysis assigned V and J genes by comparing TCR nucleotide sequences with IMGT/GENE-DB human TR gene sequences. The TCRdist pipeline was used in a later analysis to assign CDR3 sequences and most-parsimonious VDJ recombination scenarios. In a later analysis, each TCR beta chain was defined by its CDR3 amino acid sequence together with its V-gene family, and reads lacking a unique V-gene family were excluded. As a way to deal with suspected cross-contamination and a sequencing artifact, a later analysis dropped over 550 nucleotide sequences that were highly shared and had low generation probability. A later analysis calculated a clonal expansion index for each public chain from normalized within-repertoire ranks of inferred template counts. A later analysis computed generation probabilities with a VDJ recombination model fitted to out-of-frame rearrangements, and checked the results against IGoR. In a later analysis, hypergeometric tests were used to score TCR-TCR, TCR-HLA and TCR-CMV co-occurrence, with a repertoire-size bias correction applied to TCR pairs. To estimate false discovery rates, a later analysis permuted the HLA or CMV assignments 20 times. In a later analysis, co-occurring TCRs were grouped using DBSCAN, and TCRdist sequence similarity was added for clustering within HLA-allele-positive subsets. Repertoires with fewer than 30,000 or more than 120,000 public chains were left out of co-occurrence clustering, as were about 5 repertoires with anomalous nucleotide sharing. Here the immuneACCESS table is served through TCRdb, limited to in-frame sequences with V and J called. Missing clones are a known gap in these copies; in checked studies unresolved V genes cover under half, and the rest lacks a known reason. V and J calls and clone size are as listed in that table; D and trimming were resolved from the DNA. The sample profile shows about 130,000 clones; over 75% of them were found once. Roughly 1.2% of the sample lies in the top ten.

This record belongs to a study of cytomegalovirus exposure and HLA in healthy donors (TCRdb year 2017). For context, the study as a whole: In an earlier analysis of fewer than 750 of the donors, around 290 Gb of sequence data and 100 million or so unique TCR beta sequences from 150 million to 200 million T cells were reported. An early release that covered fewer than 750 HLA-typed donors contained approximately 290 gigabases of sequencing data and 65 million to 100 million unique TCR sequences. Among the roughly 410 genotyped donors, around 79% belonged to the genetic ancestry cluster associated with self-reported Caucasian donors. The aim of the study was to test whether cataloging public T cell receptors could identify signatures of past pathogen exposure. The T cell repertoires of 666 subjects were profiled by immunosequencing and related to cytomegalovirus serostatus. Along with the roughly 610-subject first cohort, a separate validation cohort of over 90 different subjects was used. High-throughput TCR immunosequencing, statistical association of individual TCRs with disease status, and machine learning were combined to predict cytomegalovirus infection status. A later analysis re-analyzed previously published TCR beta repertoires from 666 donors and added high-resolution HLA genotyping to study TCR occurrence patterns. Rather than using new phenotypic data, the later analysis identified candidate immune exposures from TCR beta sequences and from how often those sequences occurred across donors. To decide whether each TCR beta V gene segment behaved as functional or pseudogenic, an earlier analysis of some 570 of the donors relied on high-throughput TCR beta sequencing. Alongside the repertoire data, information on donor age, sex, ethnicity and CMV serostatus was compiled. A later genetic analysis used genome-wide SNP genotypes for about 65% of the roughly 670 donors, treating that subset as a discovery cohort. All discovery cohort repertoires had been generated using a single sequencing platform. HLA typing covered class I and class II loci at four-digit resolution. Typing coverage varied by locus: roughly 629-640 donors for A, B, C, DRB1 and DQB1; more than 500 for DQA1; approximately 570 for DPA1; approximately 490 for DPB1. Several DR-DQ haplotypes were treated as single units for association and clustering because of strong linkage in the cohort. Among some 400 genotyped donors of the cohort, an average of approximately 250,000 unique TCR beta nucleotide sequences were sequenced per donor, approximately 20% of them non-productive. Overall study outcomes, separate from this receptor: In vitro tests confirmed that a few of the cytomegalovirus-associated TCR beta chains recognize cytomegalovirus antigens. At a false discovery rate of 0.05, a later analysis linked 16,951 TCR beta sequences to specific HLA alleles. For the cohort, immune exposure information was limited to CMV serostatus. Because counts were too low, some 16 rarely observed V segments, including chromosome 9 orphons, were excluded from the earlier analysis of around 640 of the donors. In the study, around 150 TCR beta chains were listed as associated with cytomegalovirus. Some IMGT-functional V segments, including TRBV6-2 and TRBV6-3, could not be told apart with the 87-base-pair reads, so those segments were excluded. Most TCR sequences were seen in very few donors, while some public TCRs were found in many individuals. In a later analysis, HLA-associated TCR beta chains showed more clonal expansion and lower generation probabilities than non-associated chains that were equally common. HLA typing was unavailable for some donors at each locus, so association tests used only the typed subset. A further reported finding was that TCR beta sequences accurately predicted the HLA-A and HLA-B alleles for most subjects in the first cohort. The sequencing pipeline was judged likely to have produced a cluster of highly shared sequence variants as a technical artifact. In a later analysis, several top co-occurrence clusters were reported to appear linked to parvovirus B19, influenza, CMV and Epstein-Barr virus. Most CMV-associated TCR beta chains appeared to be HLA-restricted in a later analysis, and the HLA associations seemed to be driven largely by CMV exposure. Broadly in line with IMGT annotations, most TCR beta V segments showed up in productive rearrangements about 90% or about 30% of the time in an earlier analysis of some 590 of the donors. In both the original and validation cohorts, the classifier was reported to diagnose cytomegalovirus status with high specificity and sensitivity. Sequencing depth was assumed to be roughly uniform across donors in the presence/absence analyses, though that assumption may not hold. V-gene and J-gene trimming of TCR beta chains was associated with a missense DCLRE1C variant in a later genetic analysis, and the association was replicated in an independent cohort. In a later analysis, TCR association rates were found to vary across HLA loci, with the most associated TCRs seen for DRB1 alleles and the fewest for HLA-C alleles. A later genetic analysis reported fewer N-insertions in productive TCRs among donors in an Asian-associated ancestry cluster than the roughly 700-donor mean. It was suggested by the authors that the approach could potentially be generalized to other disease states and immunological phenotypes. When HLA alleles, especially DR and DQ, strongly co-occurred, TCR associations were difficult to assign to individual alleles. In this cohort, only TCR beta chains were sequenced, and detectable features were limited by the absence of alpha or paired-chain data. Correlated functional status among segregating V segments might be attributable to linkage disequilibrium, but an unknown experimental factor could not be ruled out.

Sequenced input: PBMCs. The chain is encoded by TRBV19 joined to TRBJ1-5; a weak D assignment points to TRBD1 (6 bases agree). The sequence was obtained from a man aged 45-65 years in good health and CMV-seronegative. CDR3 reads: CASSTGQWGNQPQHF. The sequenced DNA: TGTGCCAGTAGTACCGGACAGTGGGGCAATCAGCCCCAGCATTTT.